This TCR beta chain was captured by sequencing in a study of OX40 agonist ivuxolimab in advanced cancers. For the study in its entirety: Ivuxolimab was a fully human IgG2 agonistic monoclonal antibody targeting the costimulatory receptor OX40 (CD134). Among the approximately 50 dose-escalation patients, about 19 had hepatocellular carcinoma, 15 melanoma, 9 renal cell carcinoma and 9 head and neck cancer. The monotherapy dose-escalation portion (N ≈ 56 patients) of the phase I ivuxolimab trial is reported in the paper. Partial responses were achieved by three dose-escalation patients, of whom one had hepatocellular carcinoma and two had cutaneous melanoma. Prior anti-PD-1, anti-PD-L1 or anti-CTLA-4 therapy was permitted, and approximately 42% of dose-escalation patients had received checkpoint inhibitors. Peripheral TCRbeta sequencing aimed to test whether ivuxolimab altered TCR sequence diversity and caused clonal T-cell expansion. The dose-escalation cohort was about 83% male with a mean age of roughly 62 years, ranging from roughly 23 to 90. Intravenous ivuxolimab was administered to patients every 2 weeks at six dose levels: 0.01, 0.1, 0.3, 1.5, 3 and 10 mg/kg.

As regards this clone: Its target antigen remains unknown. One base away there is no much larger clone; base qualities are not given.

General findings and caveats noted by the study authors: In partial responders in the 0.1-3.0 mg/kg groups, normalized peripheral clonal expansion was found to be among the lowest, especially among CD8+ T cells. The antigen specificity of the clonally expanded peripheral T cells was not determined. After ivuxolimab, more expanded clones were found on average in CD8+ T cells than in CD4+ T cells. At doses of 0.1 to 3.0 mg/kg, clonal expansion of both CD4+ and CD8+ T cells in blood was seen between baseline and week 6. Low levels of normalized T-cell clonal expansion were also seen in some patients who did not respond.

Taken from cysteine to phenylalanine, the CDR3 has 13 residues. The sequence is cut down to CDR3 DNA, 39 bases in frame from base 1. Cut back by 0 bases and 8 bases, the V and J ends lie 8 bases apart. Looking up the germline V gene yields CDR1 MNHNS and CDR2 SASEGT. To sequence the TCRbeta CDR3 region, genomic DNA was isolated from the sorted cells. TCRbeta CDR3 regions were sequenced using the immunoSEQ Assay. TCRdb took over this immuneACCESS table, retaining in-frame rearrangements with V and J assigned. Such tables are incomplete; in checked studies, under half of the missing clones stem from an unresolved V gene, and the remainder is unexplained. The sample contains 70,000 to 80,000 clones, approximately 88% of them found a single time. The ten largest clones add up to more than 0.75% of the sample. Patients with a history of autoimmune disease or receiving systemic immunosuppression were excluded from the trial. Peripheral blood for TCR sequencing was drawn from every dose cohort at baseline, at cycle 4 day 1 and at cycle 7 day 1. Samples were obtained from an open-label, multicenter, first-in-human phase I dose-escalation trial of ivuxolimab. Adults with locally advanced or metastatic melanoma, renal cell carcinoma, hepatocellular carcinoma or head and neck squamous cell carcinoma were enrolled in the trial. Before TCR sequencing, CD4+ and CD8+ T cells were separately sorted from peripheral blood.

This clonotype was sampled from an adult with an advanced solid tumor such as melanoma, head and neck, liver or kidney cancer. The source was CD4+ or CD8+ T cells sorted from blood, collected in a trial of the OX40 agonist ivuxolimab. The rearrangement combines TRBV6-1 with TRBJ2-4; the D gene is perhaps TRBD1, from 6 matching bases. Here is the DNA: TGTGCCAGCAGTGAAGCAGGGGGTTACATTCAGTACTTC. This is translated as CASSEAGGYIQYF.